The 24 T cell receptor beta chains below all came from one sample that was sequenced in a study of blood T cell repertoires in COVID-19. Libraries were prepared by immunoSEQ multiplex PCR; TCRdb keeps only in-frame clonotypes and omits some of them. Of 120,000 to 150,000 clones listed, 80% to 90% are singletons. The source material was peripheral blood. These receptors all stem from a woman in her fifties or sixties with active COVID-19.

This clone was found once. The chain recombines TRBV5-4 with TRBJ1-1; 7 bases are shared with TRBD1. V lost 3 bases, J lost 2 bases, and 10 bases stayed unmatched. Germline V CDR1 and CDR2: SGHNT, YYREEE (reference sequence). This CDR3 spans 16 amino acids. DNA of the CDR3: TGTGCCAGCAGCTCCCCCATATCAGGGGGAAACACTGAAGCTTTCTTT. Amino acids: CASSSPISGGNTEAFF.

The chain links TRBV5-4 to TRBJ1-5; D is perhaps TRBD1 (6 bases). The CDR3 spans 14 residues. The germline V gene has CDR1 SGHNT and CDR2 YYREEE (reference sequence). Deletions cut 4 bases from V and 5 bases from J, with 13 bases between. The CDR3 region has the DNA TGTGCCAGCAGCCCGGGGGGCAACGATCAGCCCCAGCATTTT. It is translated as CASSPGGNDQPQHF. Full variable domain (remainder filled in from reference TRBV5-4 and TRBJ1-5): ETGVTQSPTHLIKTRGQQVTLRCSSQSGHNTVSWYQQALGQGPQFIFQYYREEENGRGNFPPRFSGLQFPNYSSELNVNALELDDSALYLCASSPGGNDQPQHFGDGTRLSIL.

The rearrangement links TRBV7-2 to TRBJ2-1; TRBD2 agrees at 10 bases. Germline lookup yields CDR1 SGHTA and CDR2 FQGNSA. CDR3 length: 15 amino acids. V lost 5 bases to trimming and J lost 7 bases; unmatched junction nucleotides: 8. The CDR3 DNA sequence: TGTGCCAGCAGCCCTCCGGGACTAGCGACAAATGAGCAGTTCTTC. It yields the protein CASSPPGLATNEQFF.

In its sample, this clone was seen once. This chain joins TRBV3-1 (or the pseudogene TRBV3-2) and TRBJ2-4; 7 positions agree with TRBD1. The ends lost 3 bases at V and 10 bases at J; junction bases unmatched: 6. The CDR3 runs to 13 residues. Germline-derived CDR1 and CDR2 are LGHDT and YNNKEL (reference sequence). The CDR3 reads CASSQRQGGIQYF. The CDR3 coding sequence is TGTGCCAGCAGCCAGAGACAGGGCGGGATTCAGTACTTC.

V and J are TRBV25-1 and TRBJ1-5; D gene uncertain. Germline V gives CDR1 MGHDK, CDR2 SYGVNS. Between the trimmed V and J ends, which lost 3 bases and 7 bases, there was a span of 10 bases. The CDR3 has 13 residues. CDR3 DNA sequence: TGTGCCAGCAGTGAGGCAGGTAACCAGCCCCAGCATTTT. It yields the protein CASSEAGNQPQHF.

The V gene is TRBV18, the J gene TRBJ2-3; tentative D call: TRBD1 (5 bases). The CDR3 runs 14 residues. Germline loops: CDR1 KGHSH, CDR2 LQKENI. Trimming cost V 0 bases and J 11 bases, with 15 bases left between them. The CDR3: CASSPPFQGSEQYF. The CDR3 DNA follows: TGTGCCAGCTCACCACCTTTCCAGGGTTCAGAGCAGTATTTT.

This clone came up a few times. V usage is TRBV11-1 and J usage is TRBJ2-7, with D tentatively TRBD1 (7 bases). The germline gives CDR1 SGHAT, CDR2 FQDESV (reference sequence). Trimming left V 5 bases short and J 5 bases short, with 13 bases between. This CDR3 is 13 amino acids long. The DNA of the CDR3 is TGTGCCAGCAGCCGCGGGACAGCCCACGAGCAGTACTTC. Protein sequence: CASSRGTAHEQYF.

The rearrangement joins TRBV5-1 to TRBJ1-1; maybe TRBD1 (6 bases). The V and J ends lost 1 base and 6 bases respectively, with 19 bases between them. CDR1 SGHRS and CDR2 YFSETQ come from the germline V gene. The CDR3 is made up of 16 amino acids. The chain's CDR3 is CASSLQGWESGAEAFF. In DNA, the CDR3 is TGCGCCAGCAGCTTGCAGGGGTGGGAATCAGGGGCTGAAGCTTTCTTT. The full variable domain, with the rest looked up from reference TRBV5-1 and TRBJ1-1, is KAGVTQTPRYLIKTRGQQVTLSCSPISGHRSVSWYQQTPGQGLQFLFEYFSETQRNKGNFPGRFSGRQFSNSRSEMNVSTLELGDSALYLCASSLQGWESGAEAFFGQGTRLTVV.

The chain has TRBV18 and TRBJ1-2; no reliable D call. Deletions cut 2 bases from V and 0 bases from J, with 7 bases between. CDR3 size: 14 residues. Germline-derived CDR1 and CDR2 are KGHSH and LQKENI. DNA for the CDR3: TGTGCCAGCTCACCAGCTAATGCTAACTATGGCTACACCTTC. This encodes CASSPANANYGYTF.

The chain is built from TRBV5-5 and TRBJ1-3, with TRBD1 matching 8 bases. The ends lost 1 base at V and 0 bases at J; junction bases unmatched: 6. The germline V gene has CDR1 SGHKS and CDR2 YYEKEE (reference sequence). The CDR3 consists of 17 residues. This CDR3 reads CASSLRDRGFSGNTIYF. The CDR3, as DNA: TGTGCCAGCAGCTTGCGTGACAGGGGATTCTCTGGAAACACCATATATTTT.

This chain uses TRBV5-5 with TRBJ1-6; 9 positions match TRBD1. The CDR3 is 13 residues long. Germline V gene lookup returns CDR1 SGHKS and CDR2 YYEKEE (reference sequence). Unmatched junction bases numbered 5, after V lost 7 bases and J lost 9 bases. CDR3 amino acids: CASYRGLGSPLHF. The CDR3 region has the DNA TGTGCCAGCTACAGGGGGCTGGGTTCACCCCTCCACTTT.

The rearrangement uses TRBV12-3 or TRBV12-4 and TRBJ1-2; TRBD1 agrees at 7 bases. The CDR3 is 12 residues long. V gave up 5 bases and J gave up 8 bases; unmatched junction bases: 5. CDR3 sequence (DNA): TGTGCCAGCAGTCTGACAGGGAGCGGCTACACCTTC. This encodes CASSLTGSGYTF.

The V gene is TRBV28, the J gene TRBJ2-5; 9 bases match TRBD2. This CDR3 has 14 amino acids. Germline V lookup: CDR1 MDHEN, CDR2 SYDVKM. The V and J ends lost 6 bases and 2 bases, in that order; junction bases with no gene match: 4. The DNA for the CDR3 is TGTGCCAGCAGCTCCGGACTAGCGCAAGAGACCCAGTACTTC. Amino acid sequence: CASSSGLAQETQYF.

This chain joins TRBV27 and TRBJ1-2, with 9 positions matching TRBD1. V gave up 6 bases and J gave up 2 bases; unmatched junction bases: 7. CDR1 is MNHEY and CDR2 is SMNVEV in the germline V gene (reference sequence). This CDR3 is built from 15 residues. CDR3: CASRTHRGLNYGYTF. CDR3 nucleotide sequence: TGTGCCAGCAGAACCCACAGGGGGCTCAACTATGGCTACACCTTC.

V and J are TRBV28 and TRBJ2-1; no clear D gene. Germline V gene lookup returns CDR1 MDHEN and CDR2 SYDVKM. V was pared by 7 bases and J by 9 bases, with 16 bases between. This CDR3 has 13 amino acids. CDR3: CASTFLTHSEQFF. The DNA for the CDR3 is TGTGCCAGCACGTTCTTAACCCACAGTGAGCAGTTCTTC.

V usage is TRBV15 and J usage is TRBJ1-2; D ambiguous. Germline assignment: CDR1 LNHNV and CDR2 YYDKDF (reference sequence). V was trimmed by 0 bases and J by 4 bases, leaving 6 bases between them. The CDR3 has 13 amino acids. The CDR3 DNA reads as TGTGCCACCAGCAGAGACGTACTCTATGGCTACACCTTC. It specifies CATSRDVLYGYTF.

The CDR3 coding sequence is TGTGCCAGCAGTTCCTCCCACAGGGTTTGGACTAATGAAAAACTGTTTTTT. Protein product: CASSSSHRVWTNEKLFF. The chain links TRBV28 to TRBJ1-4, with D possibly being TRBD1 (6 bases). V lost 4 bases and J lost 2, with 17 bases in between. Per germline, CDR1 MDHEN and CDR2 SYDVKM. The CDR3 has 17 residues.

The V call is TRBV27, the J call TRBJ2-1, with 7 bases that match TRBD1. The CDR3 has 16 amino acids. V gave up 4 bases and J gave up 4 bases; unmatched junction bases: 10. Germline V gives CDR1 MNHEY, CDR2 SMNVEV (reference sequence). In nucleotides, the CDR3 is TGTGCCAGCAGTTCTACAGGGGTAACTAATTACAATGAGCAGTTCTTC. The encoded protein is CASSSTGVTNYNEQFF.

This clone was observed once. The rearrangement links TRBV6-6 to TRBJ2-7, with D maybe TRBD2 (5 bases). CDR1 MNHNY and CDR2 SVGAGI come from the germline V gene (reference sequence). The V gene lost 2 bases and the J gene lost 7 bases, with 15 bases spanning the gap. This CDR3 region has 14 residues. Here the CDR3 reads CASSYSPSSGEQYF. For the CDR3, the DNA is TGTGCCAGCAGTTACAGTCCCTCATCGGGGGAGCAGTACTTC.

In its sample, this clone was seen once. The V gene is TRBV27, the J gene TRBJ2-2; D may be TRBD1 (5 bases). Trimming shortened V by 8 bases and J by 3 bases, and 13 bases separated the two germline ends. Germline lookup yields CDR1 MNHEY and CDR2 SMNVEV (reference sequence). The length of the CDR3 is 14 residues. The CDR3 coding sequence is TGTGCCAGCCGTAAGGGGTGGGACACCGGGGAGCTGTTTTTT. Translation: CASRKGWDTGELFF.

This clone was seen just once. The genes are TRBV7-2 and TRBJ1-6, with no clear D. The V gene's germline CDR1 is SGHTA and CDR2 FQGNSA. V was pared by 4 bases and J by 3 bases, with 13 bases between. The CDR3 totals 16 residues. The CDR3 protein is CASSSRTELYNSPLHF. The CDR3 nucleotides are TGTGCCAGCAGCTCGAGAACGGAGCTCTATAATTCACCCCTCCACTTT.

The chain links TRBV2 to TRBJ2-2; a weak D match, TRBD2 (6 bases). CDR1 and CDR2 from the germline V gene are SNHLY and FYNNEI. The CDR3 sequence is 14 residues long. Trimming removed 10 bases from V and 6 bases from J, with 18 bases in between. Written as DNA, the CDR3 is TGTGCCATAGAAGTGGAGCCGGGAGCCGGGGAGCTGTTTTTT. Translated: CAIEVEPGAGELFF.

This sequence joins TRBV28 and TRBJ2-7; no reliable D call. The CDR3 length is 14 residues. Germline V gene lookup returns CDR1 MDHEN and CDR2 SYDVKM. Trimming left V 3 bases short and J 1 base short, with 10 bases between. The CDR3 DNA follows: TGTGCCAGCAGTTTGTACAGTGGATCCTACGAGCAGTACTTC. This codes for CASSLYSGSYEQYF.

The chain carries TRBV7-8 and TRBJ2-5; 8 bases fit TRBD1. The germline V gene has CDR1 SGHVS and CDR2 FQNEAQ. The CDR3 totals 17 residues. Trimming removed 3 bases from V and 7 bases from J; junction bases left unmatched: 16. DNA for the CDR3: TGTGCCAGCAGCTTTCAGACAGGGGACCTGAAACGGGGGACCCAGTACTTC. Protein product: CASSFQTGDLKRGTQYF.